This T cell receptor (beta chain) was sequenced during a study of cytomegalovirus exposure and HLA in healthy donors. For this clone: Its antigen remains unknown.

Overall study findings and caveats: There was a cluster of highly shared sequence variants that was likely a sequencing artifact. About 87% or about 30% of the time was how often most TCR beta V segments were productive, according to an earlier analysis. Analyzed later, association rates of TCRs varied across HLA loci, with DRB1 most and HLA-C fewest.

PCR primers comprised 60 Vbeta and 13 Jbeta primers. In the original processing: Per a later analysis, the number of unique TCR beta chains was approximately 80 million, of which 9 million to 12 million were shared. Generated by immunoSEQ multiplex PCR, the TCRdb table keeps only in-frame clones and is missing some. The DNA was the basis for D and trimming; V, J and clone size are from that table. The sample shows fewer than 60,000 clones, approximately 70% of them seen only once. Germline CDR1 is ENHRY and CDR2 is SYGVKD. The CDR3 has 15 residues. Losses at the gene ends were 2 bases for V and 8 bases for J; bases not matched to a gene: 9.

The sample consisted of PBMCs. This chain links TRBV10-3 with TRBJ2-1, with TRBD2 matching over 7 bases. The clonotype was recovered from a woman between 50 and 59 years old in good health and CMV-seropositive. The CDR3 is CAISEGGGRIDEQFF. CDR3 sequence (DNA): TGTGCCATCAGTGAGGGGGGGGGACGAATAGATGAGCAGTTCTTC.